This entry features one TCR beta chain sequence. The data are from a study of blood T cells in healthy people across ages. The CDR3 totals 14 residues. Trimming removed 4 bases from V and 2 bases from J; junction bases left unmatched: 4. Germline CDR1 is MNHEY and CDR2 is SVGEGT. Combining a sample-barcoded 5' primer with a J-beta primer mix, a second PCR ran for roughly 6 to 12 cycles. Per-sample output comprised a minimum of 2.5 million paired-end reads containing CDR3. A single record per CDR3 protein comes from TCRdb applying MiXCR to the 5' RACE reads. The sample yields about 640,000 distinct CDR3 sequences, under 70% seen once.

This TCR came from a man aged 55-75 years in good health. This sequence joins TRBV6-2 or TRBV6-3 and TRBJ2-7, with TRBD2 matching over 8 bases. Sequenced: blood. This CDR3 is CASSSTSAAYEQYF. The CDR3 DNA reads TGTGCCAGCAGTTCGACTAGCGCTGCCTACGAGCAGTACTTC.